This TCR beta chain was captured in a study of blood T cell repertoires in COVID-19. The V gene's germline CDR1 is SGDLS and CDR2 YYNGEE. CDR3 size: 15 residues. V gave up 3 bases and J gave up 3 bases; unmatched junction bases: 7. Some clones are missing from TCRdb's copy, which holds only in-frame ones; the method was immunoSEQ multiplex PCR. The sample shows 450,000 to 500,000 clones, approximately 90% of them seen only once. This clone was recorded a few times. The same CDR3 also results from other DNA sequences found in this sample. The TCR comes from a woman under 30 who had recovered from COVID-19. Sequencing was done on a sample of PBMCs or T cells enriched from blood (not recorded which). V is TRBV9 and J is TRBJ2-3, with TRBD1 identical over 7 bases. Here the CDR3 reads CASSARDRGTDTQYF. DNA for the CDR3: TGTGCCAGCAGCGCCCGGGACAGAGGAACAGATACGCAGTATTTT. Full variable domain (remainder filled in from reference TRBV9 and TRBJ2-3): DSGVTQTPKHLITATGQRVTLRCSPRSGDLSVYWYQQSLDQGLQFLIQYYNGEERAKGNILERFSAQQFPDLHSELNLSSLELGDSALYFCASSARDRGTDTQYFGPGTRLTVL.